The 5 T cell receptor beta chains given below trace back to one sample, sequenced in a study of control samples from healthy donors and cancer patients. Profiling relied on immunoSEQ multiplex PCR, and the TCRdb table lists in-frame clones only, not all of them. The data hold about 52,000 clones, with 90% to 95% observed a single time. The sample taken for sequencing was blood. All receptors come from a man aged 30 to 39 in good health.

The V and J genes are TRBV7-8 and TRBJ2-2; D not resolved. The V and J ends lost 0 bases and 4 bases respectively, with 6 bases between them. Germline assignment: CDR1 SGHVS and CDR2 FQNEAQ. This CDR3 has 14 amino acids. The CDR3: CASSLALFTGELFF. The CDR3 nucleotides are TGTGCCAGCAGCTTAGCGCTCTTCACCGGGGAGCTGTTTTTT.

The chain joins TRBV19 to TRBJ1-2; no definite D call. Germline V lookup: CDR1 LNHDA, CDR2 SQIVND (reference sequence). The CDR3 totals 12 residues. V lost 6 bases, J lost 5 bases, and 10 bases lay in between. CDR3: CASSRTEYGYTF. Written as DNA, the CDR3 is TGTGCCAGTAGCCGGACGGAGTATGGCTACACCTTC. The full variable domain, its missing parts supplied by reference TRBV19 and TRBJ1-2, is DGGITQSPKYLFRKEGQNVTLSCEQNLNHDAMYWYRQDPGQGLRLIYYSQIVNDFQKGDIAEGYSVSREKKESFPLTVTSAQKNPTAFYLCASSRTEYGYTFGSGTRLTVV.

The chain links TRBV27 to TRBJ2-2; a possible D gene is TRBD2 (7 bases). The CDR3 contains 14 residues. V was pared by 4 bases and J by 8 bases, with 14 bases between. Germline values: CDR1 MNHEY, CDR2 SMNVEV (reference sequence). The CDR3 region is CASSWGGHGGELFF. As DNA, the CDR3 is TGTGCCAGCAGTTGGGGGGGGCATGGTGGGGAGCTGTTTTTT.

This chain connects TRBV5-1 to TRBJ2-5; D is possibly TRBD1 or TRBD2 (6 bases each). The CDR3 length is 13 residues. Trimming took off 6 bases at V and 3 bases at J, with 12 bases between the two ends. Germline V gene data show CDR1 as SGHRS and CDR2 as YFSETQ. The CDR3 here is CASNEGGEETQYF. CDR3 bases: TGCGCCAGCAATGAGGGGGGAGAAGAGACCCAGTACTTC.

This chain joins TRBV21-1 and TRBJ1-1; the tabulated D call, TRBD1, remains unverified against the DNA. TRBV21-1 represents a pseudogene. This CDR3 has 16 residues. In nucleotides, the CDR3 is TGTGCCAGCAGCAAAGGCCGGGCAGGGGCCGACACTGAAGCTTTCTTT. Encoded protein: CASSKGRAGADTEAFF.